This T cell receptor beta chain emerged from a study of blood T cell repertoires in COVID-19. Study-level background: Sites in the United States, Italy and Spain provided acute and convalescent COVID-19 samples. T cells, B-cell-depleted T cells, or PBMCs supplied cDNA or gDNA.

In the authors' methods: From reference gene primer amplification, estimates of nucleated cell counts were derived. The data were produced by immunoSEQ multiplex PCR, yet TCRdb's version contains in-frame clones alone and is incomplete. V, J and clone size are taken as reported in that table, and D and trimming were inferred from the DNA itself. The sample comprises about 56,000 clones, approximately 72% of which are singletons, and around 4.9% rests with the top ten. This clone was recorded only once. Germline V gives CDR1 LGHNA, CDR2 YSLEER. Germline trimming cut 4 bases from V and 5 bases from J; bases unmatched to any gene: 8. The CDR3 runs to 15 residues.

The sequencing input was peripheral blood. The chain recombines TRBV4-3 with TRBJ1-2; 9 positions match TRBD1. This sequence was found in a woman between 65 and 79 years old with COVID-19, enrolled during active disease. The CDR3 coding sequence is TGCGCCAGCAGCCCCCAGGGGGGACAGGGATATGGCTACACCTTC. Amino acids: CASSPQGGQGYGYTF.